This T cell receptor (beta chain) derives from a study of CD8 T cells in ankylosing spondylitis. TCRdb itself ran the 5' RACE reads through MiXCR, one entry per CDR3 protein. Here the sample spans 100,000 to 150,000 distinct CDR3 sequences, approximately 10% being singletons. In this sample, this clonotype turned up many times. The junction differs from germline at one of its ends, possibly a read error. The specimen was blood, either unsorted or a sorted T cell fraction (not recorded which). This receptor was obtained from a male donor with ankylosing spondylitis or in good health (not recorded which).

The CDR3, as DNA: TGTGCCAGCAGCTTAGAGTTCAGCACGGATACGCAGTATTTT. Translated: CASSLEFSTDTQYF. The V and J genes are TRBV7-2 and TRBJ2-3, with D uncertain. This CDR3 is 14 amino acids long. Germline V gene sequence: CDR1 SGHTA, CDR2 FQGNSA.